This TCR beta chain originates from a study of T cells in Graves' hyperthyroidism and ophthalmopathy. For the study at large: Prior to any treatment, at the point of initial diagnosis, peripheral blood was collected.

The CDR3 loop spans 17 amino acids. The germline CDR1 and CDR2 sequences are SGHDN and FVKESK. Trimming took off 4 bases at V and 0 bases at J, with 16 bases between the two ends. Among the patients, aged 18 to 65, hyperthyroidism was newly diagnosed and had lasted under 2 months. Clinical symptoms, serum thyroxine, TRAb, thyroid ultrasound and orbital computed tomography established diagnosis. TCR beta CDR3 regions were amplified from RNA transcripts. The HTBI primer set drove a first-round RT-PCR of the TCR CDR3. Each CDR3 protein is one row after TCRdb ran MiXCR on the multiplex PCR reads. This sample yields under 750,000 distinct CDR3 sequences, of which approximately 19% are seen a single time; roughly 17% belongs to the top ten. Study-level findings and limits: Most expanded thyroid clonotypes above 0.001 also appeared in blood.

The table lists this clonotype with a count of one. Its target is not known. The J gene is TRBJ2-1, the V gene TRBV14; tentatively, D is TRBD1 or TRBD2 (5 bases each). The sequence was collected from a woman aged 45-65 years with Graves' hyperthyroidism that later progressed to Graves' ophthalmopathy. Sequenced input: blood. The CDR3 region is CASSLGRIISSYNEQFF. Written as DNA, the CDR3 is TGTGCCAGCAGCCTGGGACGGATTATTAGCTCCTACAATGAGCAGTTCTTC. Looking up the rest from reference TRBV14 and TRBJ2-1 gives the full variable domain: EAGVTQFPSHSVIEKGQTVTLRCDPISGHDNLYWYRRVMGKEIKFLLHFVKESKQDESGMPNNRFLAERTGGTYSTLKVQPAELEDSGVYFCASSLGRIISSYNEQFFGPGTRLTVL.